Listed here is a single T cell receptor beta chain. Its target is unknown. The data originate from a study of cytomegalovirus exposure and HLA in healthy donors. Study-wide results and limits: Donors belonging to an Asian-associated ancestry cluster reportedly showed fewer N-insertions in productive TCRs than the approximately 690-donor mean, according to what a later analysis found.

Germline V gene lookup returns CDR1 KGHSH and CDR2 LQKENI. The CDR3 totals 17 residues. V was cut by 3 bases and J by 0 bases, with 14 bases left in between. Use of 60 Vbeta and 13 Jbeta primers characterized the PCR. Original data processing: Later work found approximately 87 million unique TCR beta chains, with roughly 11 million shared. Only in-frame clones appear in the TCRdb table, and some are missing; sequencing was by immunoSEQ multiplex PCR. V and J calls plus clone size are reproduced from that table; the DNA served to infer D and trimming. The data hold roughly 120,000 clones, with around 86% observed a single time.

Sequencing was performed on PBMCs. This TCR derives from a woman under 40 in good health and CMV-seronegative. The rearrangement joins TRBV18 to TRBJ1-4, with D possibly matching TRBD1 (5 bases). CDR3 in DNA: TGTGCCAGCTCACCGGGGCAGCTCTTTGCAACTAATGAAAAACTGTTTTTT. It is translated as CASSPGQLFATNEKLFF.